The 2 T cell receptor beta chains given below trace back to one sample, sequenced in a study of T cells after yellow fever vaccination. A single record per CDR3 protein comes from TCRdb applying MiXCR to the 5' RACE reads. The sample lists 95,000 to 150,000 distinct CDR3 sequences; under 8% were seen once. Sequencing was performed on CD4+ T cells sorted from PBMCs, taken roughly 10 days after the first yellow fever vaccination. These receptors were collected from a young man who received the YFV17D yellow fever vaccine.

To note about this clonotype: It may be a read error: a sequence one base away is much more abundant. The CDR3 bases are TGTGCCAGTAGTATGGCGGACCAAGAGACCCAGTACTTC. Amino acids: CASSMADQETQYF. The J gene is TRBJ2-5, the V gene TRBV19, with unresolved D. Germline-derived CDR1 and CDR2 are LNHDA and SQIVND (reference sequence). V was clipped by 3 bases and J by 0 bases, with 5 bases between them. This CDR3 region has 13 residues.

This clonotype showed up many times. The V gene is TRBV4-3, the J gene TRBJ2-1; D perhaps matches TRBD1 (5 bases). The V and J ends lost 1 base and 3 bases respectively, with 10 bases between them. CDR1 is LGHNA and CDR2 is YSLEER in the germline V gene. The CDR3 runs to 15 residues. CDR3 sequence reads: CASSQGTQGYNEQFF. The CDR3 coding sequence is TGCGCCAGCAGCCAAGGGACCCAGGGCTACAATGAGCAGTTCTTC.